This TCR beta chain was sequenced during a study of T-cell memory formation after mild COVID-19. TCRdb fed the 5' RACE reads into MiXCR, producing one record per CDR3 protein. The sample has just over 350,000 distinct CDR3 sequences, about 15% seen once; the top ten hold about 22%. The V gene's germline CDR1 is SGHTA and CDR2 FQGNSA. V shed 3 bases and J shed 0 bases, with 8 bases lying between them. The CDR3 contains 14 residues. The source of this sequence is a man between 18 and 35 years old who had mild COVID-19 (a few samples of this study predate the infection). Cell type and time point are not known. The source material was PBMCs or a T cell subset sorted from them (not recorded which). V is TRBV7-2 and J is TRBJ1-1; no clear D gene. CDR3 protein: CASSLATMNTEAFF. As DNA, the CDR3 is TGTGCCAGCAGCTTGGCGACCATGAACACTGAAGCTTTCTTT.